One and the same sample provided the 13 T cell receptor beta chains below, sequenced in a study of a mutant IDH1 vaccine in newly diagnosed glioma. TCRdb's copy holds only in-frame clones and misses some; the assay was immunoSEQ multiplex PCR. The data show roughly 34,000 clones, with roughly 84% seen just once and 29% held by the top ten. Antigens for these TCRs are unknown. Regarding time point: week 47, end of study. All doses held 300 ug of mutant IDH1 20-mer peptide, with topical imiquimod. The sample was PBMCs, taken from a glioma patient whose treatment included an IDH1 peptide vaccine. The receptors come from a man aged 25-45 years with glioma.

This chain links TRBV30 with TRBJ2-7, with 7 bases lining up with TRBD1. Germline V gene data show CDR1 as GTSNPN and CDR2 as SVGIG (reference sequence). The CDR3 has 13 residues. V was clipped by 1 base and J by 5 bases; unmatched bases: 5. CDR3 sequence (DNA): TGTGCCTGGAGTGGGGACAGTCGGAACGAGCAGTACTTC. This sequence encodes CAWSGDSRNEQYF.

The chain combines TRBV11-2 with TRBJ2-3; TRBD1 aligns across 12 bases. This CDR3 has 16 residues. CDR1 is SGHAT, CDR2 FQNNGV, per germline. V was clipped by 5 bases and J by 6 bases; unmatched bases: 9. The CDR3 DNA follows: TGTGCCAGCAGCGGAGGGACAGGGGGCCCCCATGATACGCAGTATTTT. It encodes CASSGGTGGPHDTQYF.

Comment on this clone: One end of the junction does not line up with germline, which may come from a read error. The chain employs TRBV10-2 and TRBJ2-7; D is possibly TRBD2 (5 bases). This CDR3 contains 14 residues. Germline V gene sequence: CDR1 WSHSY, CDR2 SAAADI. The CDR3 DNA sequence: TGCGCCAGCACTGAGGGTTTGGGTCCCTACGAGCAGTACTTC. It translates to CASTEGLGPYEQYF.

The chain employs TRBV10-1 and TRBJ1-1, with 7 bases fitting TRBD1. The CDR3 is made up of 14 amino acids. CDR1 WNHNN and CDR2 SYGVQD come from the germline V gene (reference sequence). V lost 3 bases to trimming and J lost 7 bases; unmatched junction nucleotides: 8. The CDR3 DNA reads as TGCGCCAGCAGTGAAACCGGACAGGCTGGTGAAGCTTTCTTT. Amino acid sequence: CASSETGQAGEAFF.

V and J are TRBV18 and TRBJ1-5, with D unresolved. Germline lookup yields CDR1 KGHSH and CDR2 LQKENI. Trimming stripped 6 bases from V and 8 bases from J, with 14 bases between. The CDR3 is 13 residues long. CDR3 nucleotide sequence: TGTGCCAGCTCGAACGGCCCCCCAAAGCCCCAGCATTTT. It yields the protein CASSNGPPKPQHF.

V and J are TRBV6-1 and TRBJ1-2, with D possibly matching TRBD1 (5 bases). The CDR3 length is 12 residues. The V gene lost 5 bases and the J gene lost 7 bases, with 11 bases spanning the gap. In germline, CDR1 is MNHNS, CDR2 SASEGT. CDR3 amino acids: CASSSRAAGYTF. DNA of the CDR3: TGTGCCAGCAGTAGCAGGGCGGCTGGCTACACCTTC.

The genes are TRBV10-3 and TRBJ1-5; D call uncertain. The V and J ends lost 6 bases and 1 base respectively, with 7 bases between them. The germline gives CDR1 ENHRY, CDR2 SYGVKD. The CDR3 covers 13 residues. The CDR3 reads CAIRDNSNQPQHF. CDR3 coding DNA: TGTGCCATCAGGGATAACAGCAATCAGCCCCAGCATTTT.

The sample holds one count of this clone. V gene TRBV11-2 combines with J gene TRBJ2-7, with 8 bases identical to TRBD2. V gave up 0 bases and J gave up 3 bases; unmatched junction bases: 4. CDR1 is SGHAT and CDR2 is FQNNGV in the germline V gene. The CDR3 covers 15 residues. This CDR3 is CASSLDSLADYEQYF. CDR3 coding DNA: TGTGCCAGCAGCTTAGATTCACTAGCGGACTACGAGCAGTACTTC.

This clone was detected once. This chain joins TRBV10-3 and TRBJ2-5, with D possibly being TRBD1 (5 bases). Germline CDR1 is ENHRY and CDR2 is SYGVKD. This CDR3 spans 15 amino acids. The V end lost 0 bases, the J end lost 4 bases, and 12 bases lay between the germline ends. CDR3: CAISESTAVAETQYF. For the CDR3, the DNA is TGTGCCATCAGTGAGTCGACAGCCGTAGCAGAGACCCAGTACTTC.

The CDR3, as DNA: TGTGCCAGCAGTGGGCCCGGGACTAGCCGCCTCAATGAGCAGTTCTTC. Encoded protein: CASSGPGTSRLNEQFF. The J gene is TRBJ2-1, the V gene TRBV2; 9 bases map to TRBD2. Unmatched junction bases numbered 10, after V lost 4 bases and J lost 6 bases. The CDR3 runs to 16 residues. Germline V gives CDR1 SNHLY, CDR2 FYNNEI.

This clone was seen a few times. This chain uses TRBV13 with TRBJ1-1; D gene uncertain. CDR1 and CDR2 (germline): PRHDT, FYEKMQ (reference sequence). CDR3 size: 14 residues. Trimming removed 3 bases at V and 1 base at J, with 9 bases between. The CDR3 nucleotides are TGTGCCAGCAGCTTGCCCTTGCAGAACACTGAAGCTTTCTTT. This codes for CASSLPLQNTEAFF.

This chain joins TRBV6-6 and TRBJ2-2; no clear D. The CDR3 length is 12 residues. Trimming removed 8 bases at V and 5 bases at J, with 9 bases between. Germline CDR1 reads MNHNY; CDR2 reads SVGAGI (reference sequence). CDR3 loop: CASATETGELFF. The CDR3 DNA follows: TGTGCCAGCGCTACGGAGACCGGGGAGCTGTTTTTT.

V is TRBV25-1 and J is TRBJ2-5, with a weak D call TRBD2 (5 bases). Germline values: CDR1 MGHDK, CDR2 SYGVNS. The CDR3 is made up of 14 amino acids. Trimming removed 4 bases at V and 4 bases at J, with 13 bases between. In DNA, the CDR3 is TGTGCCAGCAGTGTCTTTGCACTAGGAGAGACCCAGTACTTC. It yields the protein CASSVFALGETQYF.